The entry that follows covers one TCR beta chain sequence. The entry originates in a study of blood T cell repertoires in COVID-19. The germline CDR1 and CDR2 sequences are LNHNV and YYDKDF (reference sequence). V was trimmed by 6 bases and J by 4 bases, leaving 13 bases between them. This CDR3 comprises 14 residues. Method: immunoSEQ multiplex PCR; TCRdb's copy keeps in-frame clones and lacks some. The sample holds over 110,000 clones, over 80% seen once. This rearrangement joins TRBV15 to TRBJ1-5, with a weak D call TRBD1 (5 bases). Sequencing was carried out using PBMCs or T cells enriched from blood (not recorded which). The receptor's source is a man between 60 and 70 years old who had recovered from COVID-19. CDR3 nucleotide sequence: TGTGCCACCAGTGGGGGGGGGTCAAATCAGCCCCAGCATTTT. Amino acids: CATSGGGSNQPQHF.